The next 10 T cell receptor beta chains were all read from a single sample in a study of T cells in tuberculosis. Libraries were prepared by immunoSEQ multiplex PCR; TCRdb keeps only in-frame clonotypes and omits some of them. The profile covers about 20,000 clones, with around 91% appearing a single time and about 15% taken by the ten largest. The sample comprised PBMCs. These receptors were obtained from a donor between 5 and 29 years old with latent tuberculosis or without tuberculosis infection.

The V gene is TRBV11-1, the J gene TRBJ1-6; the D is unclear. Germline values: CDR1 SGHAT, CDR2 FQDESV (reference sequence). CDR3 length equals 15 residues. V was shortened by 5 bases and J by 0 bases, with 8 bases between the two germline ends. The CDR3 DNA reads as TGTGCCAGCAGCAATTACGGCTCCTATAATTCACCCCTCCACTTT. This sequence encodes CASSNYGSYNSPLHF.

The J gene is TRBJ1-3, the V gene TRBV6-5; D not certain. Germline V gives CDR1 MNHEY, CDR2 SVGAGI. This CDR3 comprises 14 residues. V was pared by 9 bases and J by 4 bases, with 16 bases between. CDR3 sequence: CASNSPGSGNTIYF. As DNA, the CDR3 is TGTGCCAGTAACTCACCCGGGTCCGGAAACACCATATATTTT.

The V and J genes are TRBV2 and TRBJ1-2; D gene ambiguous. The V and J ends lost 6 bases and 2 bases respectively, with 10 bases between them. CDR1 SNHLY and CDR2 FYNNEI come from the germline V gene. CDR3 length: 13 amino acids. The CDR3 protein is CASRSQQNYGYTF. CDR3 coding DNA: TGTGCCAGCAGGTCGCAACAGAACTATGGCTACACCTTC. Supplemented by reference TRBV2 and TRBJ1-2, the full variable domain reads EPEVTQTPSHQVTQMGQEVILRCVPISNHLYFYWYRQILGQKVEFLVSFYNNEISEKSEIFDDQFSVERPDGSNFTLKIRSTKLEDSAMYFCASRSQQNYGYTFGSGTRLTVV.

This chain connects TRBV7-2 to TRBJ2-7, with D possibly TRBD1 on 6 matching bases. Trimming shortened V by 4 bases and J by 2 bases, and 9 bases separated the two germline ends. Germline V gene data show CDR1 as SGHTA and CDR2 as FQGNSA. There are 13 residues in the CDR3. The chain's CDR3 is CASSSGQPYEQYF. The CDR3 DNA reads TGTGCCAGCAGCTCAGGACAGCCCTACGAGCAGTACTTC.

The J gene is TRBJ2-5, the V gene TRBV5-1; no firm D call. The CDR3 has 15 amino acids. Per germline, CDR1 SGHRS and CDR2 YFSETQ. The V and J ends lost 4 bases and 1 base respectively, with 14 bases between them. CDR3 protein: CASSPLPTTQETQYF. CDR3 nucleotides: TGCGCCAGCAGCCCATTACCTACCACCCAAGAGACCCAGTACTTC.

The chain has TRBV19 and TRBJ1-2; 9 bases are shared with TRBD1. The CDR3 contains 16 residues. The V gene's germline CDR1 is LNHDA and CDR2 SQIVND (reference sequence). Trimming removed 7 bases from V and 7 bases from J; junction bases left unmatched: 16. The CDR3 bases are TGTGCCAGTACTCGGACCGGGACAGGGAAGAAAGGTGGCTACACCTTC. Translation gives CASTRTGTGKKGGYTF.

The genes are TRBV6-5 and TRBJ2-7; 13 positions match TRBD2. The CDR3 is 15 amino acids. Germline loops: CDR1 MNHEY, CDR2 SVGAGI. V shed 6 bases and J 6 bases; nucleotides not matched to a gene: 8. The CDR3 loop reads CASRQLAGGPGEQYF. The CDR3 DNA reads TGTGCCAGCAGGCAACTAGCGGGGGGGCCGGGCGAGCAGTACTTC.

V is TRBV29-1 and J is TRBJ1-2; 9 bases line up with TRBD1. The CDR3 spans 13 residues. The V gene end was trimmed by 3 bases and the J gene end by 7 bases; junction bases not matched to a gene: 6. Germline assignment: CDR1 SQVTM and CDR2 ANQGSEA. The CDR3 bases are TGCAGCGTTGACCTTACAGGGGGCGCTGGCTACACCTTC. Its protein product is CSVDLTGGAGYTF. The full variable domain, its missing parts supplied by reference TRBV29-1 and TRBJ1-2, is SAVISQKPSRDICQRGTSLTIQCQVDSQVTMMFWYRQQPGQSLTLIATANQGSEATYESGFVIDKFPISRPNLTFSTLTVSNMSPEDSSIYLCSVDLTGGAGYTFGSGTRLTVV.

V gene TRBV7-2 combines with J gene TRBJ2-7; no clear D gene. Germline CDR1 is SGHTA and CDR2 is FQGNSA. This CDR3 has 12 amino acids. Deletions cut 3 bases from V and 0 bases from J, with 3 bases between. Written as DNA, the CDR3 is TGTGCCAGCAGCTTTAGCTCCTACGAGCAGTACTTC. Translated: CASSFSSYEQYF.

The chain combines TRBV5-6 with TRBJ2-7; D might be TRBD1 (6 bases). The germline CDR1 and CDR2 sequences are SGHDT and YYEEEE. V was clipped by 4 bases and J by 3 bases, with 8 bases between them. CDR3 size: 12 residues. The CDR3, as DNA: TGTGCCAGCAGCCGGGACATCTACGAGCAGTACTTC. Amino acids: CASSRDIYEQYF.